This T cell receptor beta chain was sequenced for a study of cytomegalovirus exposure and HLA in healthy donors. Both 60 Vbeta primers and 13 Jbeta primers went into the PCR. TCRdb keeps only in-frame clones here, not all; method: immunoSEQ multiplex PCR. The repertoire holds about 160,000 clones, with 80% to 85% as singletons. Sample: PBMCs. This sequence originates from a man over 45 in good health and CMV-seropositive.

Written as DNA, the CDR3 is TGTGCCATCAGTGGAGCCGGGACAGGGGAATCGGGAAACACCATATATTTT. Its translation is CAISGAGTGESGNTIYF. This chain uses TRBV10-3 with TRBJ1-3, with 10 bases fitting TRBD1. This CDR3 comprises 17 residues. Trimming cost V 4 bases and J 4 bases; bases outside gene matches: 10. CDR1 is ENHRY and CDR2 is SYGVKD in the germline V gene.